This T cell receptor beta chain was identified during a study of OX40 agonist ivuxolimab in advanced cancers. Study information: About 42% of patients had received prior checkpoint inhibitor therapy. Study-wide findings and caveats: With doses of 0.1 to 3.0 mg/kg, CD4+ and CD8+ blood T cells had undergone clonal expansion by week 6.

Sequencing was performed with immunoSEQ multiplex PCR; in TCRdb, only in-frame clones are kept and a portion is missing. The sample has about 68,000 clones; around 88% are singletons. CDR1 is SGHRS, CDR2 YFSETQ, per germline. V was pared by 4 bases and J by 0 bases, with 7 bases between. The CDR3 runs 13 residues. Details on this clone: The antigen remains unidentified.

Sequences were derived from CD4+ or CD8+ T cells sorted from blood, sampled in a trial of the OX40 agonist ivuxolimab. The clonotype was recovered from an adult with an advanced solid tumor such as melanoma, head and neck, liver or kidney cancer. This rearrangement joins TRBV5-1 to TRBJ2-5; no clear D. The CDR3 region has the DNA TGCGCCAGCAGCCCTACTCACCAAGAGACCCAGTACTTC. Protein: CASSPTHQETQYF.